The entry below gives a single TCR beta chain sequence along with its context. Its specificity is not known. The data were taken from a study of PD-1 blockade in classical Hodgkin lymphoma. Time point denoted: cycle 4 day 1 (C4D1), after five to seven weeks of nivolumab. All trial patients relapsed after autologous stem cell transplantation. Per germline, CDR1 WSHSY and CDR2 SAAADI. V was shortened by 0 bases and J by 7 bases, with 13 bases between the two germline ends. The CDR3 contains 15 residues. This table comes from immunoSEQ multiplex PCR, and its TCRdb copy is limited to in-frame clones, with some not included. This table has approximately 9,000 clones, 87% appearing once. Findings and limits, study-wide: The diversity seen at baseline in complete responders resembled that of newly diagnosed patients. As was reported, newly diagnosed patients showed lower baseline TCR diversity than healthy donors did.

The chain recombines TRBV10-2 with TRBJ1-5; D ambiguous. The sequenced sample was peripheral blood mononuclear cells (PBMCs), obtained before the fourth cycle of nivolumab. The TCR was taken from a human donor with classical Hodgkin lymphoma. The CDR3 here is CASSESGQEGQPQHF. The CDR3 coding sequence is TGCGCCAGCAGTGAGTCGGGTCAGGAAGGACAGCCCCAGCATTTT.